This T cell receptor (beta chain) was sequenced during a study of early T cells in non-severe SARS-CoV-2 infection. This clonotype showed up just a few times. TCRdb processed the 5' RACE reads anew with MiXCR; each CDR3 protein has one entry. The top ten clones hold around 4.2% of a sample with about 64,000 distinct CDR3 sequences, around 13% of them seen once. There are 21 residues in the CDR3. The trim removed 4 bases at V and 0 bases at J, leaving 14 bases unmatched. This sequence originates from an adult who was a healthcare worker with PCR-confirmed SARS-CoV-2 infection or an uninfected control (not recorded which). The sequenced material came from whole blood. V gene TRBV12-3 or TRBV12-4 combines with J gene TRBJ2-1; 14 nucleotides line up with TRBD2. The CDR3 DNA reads TGTGCCAGCAGTTCGCACACTCCGGGACTAGCGGGGGCAAGCTCCTACAATGAGCAGTTCTTC. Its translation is CASSSHTPGLAGASSYNEQFF.